This T cell receptor beta chain appears in the sequencing data of a study of OX40 agonist ivuxolimab in advanced cancers. There are 16 residues in the CDR3. Germline CDR1 is WSHSY and CDR2 is SAAADI. J lost 7 bases, V lost 2 bases, and 8 bases had no gene match. The method was immunoSEQ multiplex PCR; TCRdb's version includes in-frame clones alone and lacks a portion of them. Altogether 70,000 to 85,000 clones are present, 85% being singletons, with the ten largest covering almost 6%. The sequence came from an adult with an advanced solid tumor such as melanoma, head and neck, liver or kidney cancer. This sample comprised CD4+ or CD8+ T cells sorted from blood, obtained in a trial of the OX40 agonist ivuxolimab. V usage is TRBV10-2 and J usage is TRBJ1-5; 10 nucleotides line up with TRBD1. Written as DNA, the CDR3 is TGCGCCAGCAGTGAGACTAGACAGGGGGCCGGGCAGCCCCAGCATTTT. Encoded protein: CASSETRQGAGQPQHF.